This is a list of T cell receptor beta chains from one sample in a study of blood T cells in healthy people across ages. TCRdb reanalysed the 5' RACE reads using MiXCR and keeps one entry per CDR3 protein. The table records over 950,000 distinct CDR3 sequences, roughly 51% of them present only once. Sequencing was carried out using blood. The receptors originated from a woman aged 60-75 years in good health. The CDR3 runs from the conserved cysteine through the conserved F or W. D genes are given only for firm matches. Clone size, where shown, is once, few, many, or a class for clones that have expanded.

abundance | d_gene | j_gene | v_gene | CDR3aa | CDR3nt
once | TRBD2 | TRBJ2-7 | TRBV4-2 | CASSRLAGEEWFPPSYEQYF | TGTGCCAGCAGCCGACTAGCGGGAGAGGAGTGGTTTCCCCCGTCCTACGAGCAGTACTTC
. | . | TRBJ2-3 | TRBV7-9 | CASSLVGTIDTQYF | TGTGCCAGCAGCTTAGTTGGGACAATCGATACGCAGTATTTT
. | . | TRBJ2-2 | TRBV29-1 | CSVETGYNTGELFF | TGCAGCGTTGAAACAGGGTATAACACCGGGGAGCTGTTTTTT
. | . | TRBJ2-7 | TRBV28 | CAASPPQSEQYF | TGTGCCGCGAGTCCTCCTCAGTCCGAGCAGTACTTC
many | . | TRBJ2-5 | TRBV6-6 | CASSYTRETQYF | TGTGCCAGCAGTTACACGAGAGAGACCCAGTACTTC
many | TRBD1 | TRBJ2-5 | TRBV25-1 | CASSEVGTGQETQYF | TGTGCCAGCAGTGAAGTAGGGACAGGGCAAGAGACCCAGTACTTC
. | . | TRBJ1-4 | TRBV4-1 | CASSQWLREKLFF | TGCGCCAGCAGCCAATGGCTCCGCGAAAAACTGTTTTTT
. | . | TRBJ2-4 | TRBV5-1 | CASSLTQANIQYF | TGCGCCAGCAGCTTGACACAGGCAAACATTCAGTACTTC
. | TRBD1 | TRBJ2-1 | TRBV7-2 | CASSFMTGVINEQFF | TGTGCCAGCAGCTTCATGACAGGGGTAATCAATGAGCAGTTCTTC
. | . | TRBJ2-1 | TRBV6-5 | CASSYSLGGEHNEQFF | TGTGCCAGCAGTTACTCGTTGGGGGGCGAGCACAATGAGCAGTTCTTC
. | . | TRBJ2-7 | TRBV4-3 | CASSQATWGAYEQYF | TGCGCCAGCAGCCAAGCGACGTGGGGGGCCTACGAGCAGTACTTC
few | TRBD1 | TRBJ2-7 | TRBV29-1 | CSVGSGTGTNEQYF | TGCAGCGTTGGATCCGGGACAGGGACTAACGAGCAGTACTTC
. | TRBD2 | TRBJ2-1 | TRBV7-2 | CASSSMSGSSYNEQFF | TGTGCCAGCAGCTCCATGAGCGGGAGTTCCTACAATGAGCAGTTCTTC
once | . | TRBJ2-7 | TRBV2 | CASIGGAIYEQYF | TGTGCCAGCATAGGGGGGGCGATTTACGAGCAGTACTTC
. | TRBD2 | TRBJ2-7 | TRBV5-4 | CASNWWRERFHHEQYF | TGTGCCAGCAATTGGTGGCGGGAGAGGTTTCACCACGAGCAGTACTTC
. | . | TRBJ2-7 | TRBV30 | CAWSPRAGEQYF | TGTGCCTGGAGCCCCCGAGCCGGCGAGCAGTACTTC
. | TRBD1 | TRBJ2-5 | TRBV12-3/TRBV12-4 | CASSPGQGGRLAVKETQYF | TGTGCCAGCAGTCCGGGACAGGGGGGAAGACTAGCGGTTAAAGAGACCCAGTACTTC
. | TRBD2 | TRBJ2-4 | TRBV28 | CASAGGLAGSQYF | TGTGCCAGCGCCGGAGGACTAGCGGGATCTCAGTACTTC
. | . | TRBJ1-6 | TRBV18 | CASSPEGFGNSPLHF | TGTGCCAGCTCACCAGAAGGGTTTGGAAATTCACCCCTCCACTTT
few | TRBD2 | TRBJ2-3 | TRBV6-5 | CASSYSREGSSDTQYF | TGTGCCAGCAGTTACTCACGGGAGGGTAGCTCAGATACGCAGTATTTT
. | . | TRBJ2-1 | TRBV29-1 | CSVKDGSSYNEQFF | TGCAGCGTTAAGGACGGGAGCTCCTACAATGAGCAGTTCTTC
few | . | TRBJ2-5 | TRBV3-1 | CASSQVREGTQYF | TGTGCCAGCAGCCAAGTTCGGGAAGGGACCCAGTACTTC
. | . | TRBJ2-7 | TRBV18 | CASSPNRGGGTYEQYF | TGTGCCAGCTCACCAAACCGAGGAGGGGGGACCTACGAGCAGTACTTC
few | . | TRBJ2-3 | TRBV15 | CATSRPRRADTQYF | TGTGCCACCAGCAGACCTCGGAGGGCAGATACGCAGTATTTT
few | TRBD2 | TRBJ2-3 | TRBV27 | CASTNYVLAGSTDTQYF | TGTGCCAGCACAAATTACGTACTAGCGGGTAGCACAGATACGCAGTATTTT
. | . | TRBJ2-3 | TRBV4-1 | CASSQDLGGGDTQYF | TGCGCCAGCAGCCAAGATCTTGGAGGGGGGGATACGCAGTATTTT
. | . | TRBJ2-2 | TRBV5-1 | CASSPRSGNTGELFF | TGCGCCAGCAGCCCCCGAAGCGGGAACACCGGGGAGCTGTTTTTT
. | TRBD2 | TRBJ2-7 | TRBV7-2 | CATTASGNPYEQYF | TGTGCCACTACGGCTAGCGGGAACCCCTACGAGCAGTACTTC
. | . | TRBJ2-7 | TRBV12-3/TRBV12-4 | CASREGQAAYEQYF | TGTGCCAGCAGAGAGGGTCAGGCAGCCTACGAGCAGTACTTC
many | TRBD2 | TRBJ2-1 | TRBV7-2 | CASRETSGTQIGNEQFF | TGTGCCAGCAGGGAAACTAGCGGGACGCAGATCGGGAATGAGCAGTTCTTC
once | . | TRBJ1-1 | TRBV9 | CASSVEGGGVAFF | TGTGCCAGCAGCGTCGAGGGGGGCGGAGTAGCTTTCTTT
many | . | TRBJ2-2 | TRBV12-3/TRBV12-4 | CASSLWGSSTGELFF | TGTGCCAGCAGTTTGTGGGGGAGTAGTACCGGGGAGCTGTTTTTT
. | . | TRBJ2-1 | TRBV20-1 | CSARAQPFLAEQFF | TGCAGTGCTAGAGCTCAACCTTTCTTGGCAGAGCAGTTCTTC
. | TRBD2 | TRBJ2-5 | TRBV11-3 | CASAAGGWETQYF | TGTGCCAGCGCGGCGGGAGGCTGGGAGACCCAGTACTTC
. | TRBD2 | TRBJ2-3 | TRBV2 | CASSELAGLTDTQYF | TGTGCCAGCAGTGAACTAGCGGGCCTCACAGATACGCAGTATTTT
. | . | TRBJ2-1 | TRBV7-2 | CASSLAGDQETQFF | TGTGCCAGCAGCTTAGCGGGAGACCAAGAGACCCAGTTCTTC
. | TRBD2 | TRBJ2-7 | TRBV27 | CASSFRRTSGRFEQYF | TGTGCCAGCAGTTTCCGCCGGACTAGCGGGAGATTCGAGCAGTACTTC
. | . | TRBJ2-1 | TRBV7-2 | CASIQDSINSEQFF | TGTGCCAGCATCCAGGACAGTATTAACAGTGAGCAGTTCTTC
few | TRBD2 | TRBJ2-1 | TRBV6-5 | CASSYLSGLAEAVSYNEQFF | TGTGCCAGCAGTTACTTATCGGGACTAGCGGAGGCAGTCTCCTACAATGAGCAGTTCTTC
. | . | TRBJ2-7 | TRBV20-1 | CSARTPGSSEQYF | TGCAGTGCTAGAACCCCGGGCTCTAGCGAGCAGTACTTC
. | . | TRBJ2-6 | TRBV12-3/TRBV12-4 | CASSPIRDSGANVLTF | TGTGCCAGTAGCCCCATCCGGGACTCTGGGGCCAACGTCCTGACTTTC